These 25 T cell receptor beta chains were all obtained from the same sample, sequenced in a study of shared T cell receptors in the human thymus. TCRdb's table, derived via immunoSEQ multiplex PCR, lists solely in-frame clones and lacks some. Of about 660,000 clones listed, around nine tenths are singletons. The same data also contributed to another study, on human thymus T cells.

The material sequenced was thymocytes. All receptors derive from a boy under two years old with a congenital heart defect.

This chain joins TRBV11-3 and TRBJ2-2; D may be TRBD1 (6 bases). Trimming removed 7 bases at V and 10 bases at J, with 19 bases between. The CDR3 totals 14 residues. Per germline, CDR1 SGHNT and CDR2 YENEEA. This CDR3 is CASNTGSGSEELFF. CDR3 nucleotides: TGTGCCAGCAATACAGGGTCGGGTAGTGAGGAGCTGTTTTTT.

The chain couples TRBV18 to TRBJ1-2; a possible D gene is TRBD1 (6 bases). CDR1 is KGHSH, CDR2 LQKENI, per germline. CDR3 length equals 13 residues. The V end lost 6 bases, the J end lost 8 bases, and 16 bases lay between the germline ends. CDR3 in DNA: TGTGCCAGCTCCCTTGGGGGGGGCACCGGCTACACCTTC. Translated: CASSLGGGTGYTF.

The chain joins TRBV30 to TRBJ2-1; D is uncertain. This CDR3 spans 13 amino acids. Germline CDR1 reads GTSNPN; CDR2 reads SVGIG (reference sequence). Between the trimmed V and J ends, which lost 3 bases and 6 bases, there was a span of 12 bases. The CDR3 sequence: CAWSPLESNEQFF. CDR3 coding DNA: TGTGCCTGGAGCCCTCTTGAGAGCAATGAGCAGTTCTTC.

The V and J genes are TRBV14 and TRBJ1-1, with D maybe TRBD1 (6 bases). The CDR3 extends over 19 amino acids. The germline gives CDR1 SGHDN, CDR2 FVKESK. V lost 1 base and J lost 3, with 24 bases in between. The CDR3 here is CASSQVDPPSHRVDTEAFF. The CDR3 coding sequence is TGTGCCAGCAGCCAAGTGGACCCTCCGTCACACAGGGTTGACACTGAAGCTTTCTTT.

V gene TRBV29-1 combines with J gene TRBJ2-7; TRBD1 matches 7 bases. Germline V lookup: CDR1 SQVTM, CDR2 ANQGSEA. This CDR3 has 14 amino acids. With V trimmed by 3 bases and J by 1 base, 6 bases remained unmatched. In DNA form, the CDR3 reads TGCAGCGTTGAGCTGCCGGGACAGTCCTACGAGCAGTACTTC. Residues: CSVELPGQSYEQYF.

The DNA of the CDR3 is TGTGCCAGCAGCGCCTCCCGGTCACCGGCGGATAGCAATCAGCCCCAGCATTTT. Translated: CASSASRSPADSNQPQHF. The rearrangement uses TRBV5-8 and TRBJ1-5; D is unclear. This CDR3 spans 18 amino acids. The ends were cut back, 4 bases at V and 0 bases at J, with 20 bases in the middle. CDR1 SGHTS and CDR2 YDEGEE come from the germline V gene.

The V call is TRBV11-2, the J call TRBJ2-1; D unresolved. The length of the CDR3 is 13 residues. Germline-derived CDR1 and CDR2 are SGHAT and FQNNGV. Trimming stripped 3 bases from V and 0 bases from J, with 3 bases between. The CDR3 loop is CASSFGSYNEQFF. The CDR3 bases are TGTGCCAGCAGCTTCGGCTCCTACAATGAGCAGTTCTTC.

A few counts support this clone. The rearrangement links TRBV27 to TRBJ2-1; 7 bases map to TRBD2. The CDR3 has 18 amino acids. V was clipped by 5 bases and J by 4 bases; unmatched bases: 17. Looked up from germline, CDR1 is MNHEY and CDR2 is SMNVEV (reference sequence). This chain's CDR3 is CASSARHQGGRGYNEQFF. The CDR3 nucleotides are TGTGCCAGCAGTGCGAGGCATCAGGGCGGGAGAGGATACAATGAGCAGTTCTTC.

V and J are TRBV11-2 and TRBJ1-1; 10 nucleotides line up with TRBD1. Germline V gene sequence: CDR1 SGHAT, CDR2 FQNNGV. J gave up 11 bases and V 8 bases, and 11 bases lay outside the gene matches. This CDR3 region has 13 residues. The CDR3 DNA follows: TGTGCCAGCTTGACTAGGCGGACAGGGGGTGCTTTCTTT. This encodes CASLTRRTGGAFF.

The rearrangement uses TRBV27 and TRBJ2-7, with 9 nucleotides matching TRBD1. Germline V gene data show CDR1 as MNHEY and CDR2 as SMNVEV (reference sequence). The ends lost 6 bases at V and 2 bases at J; junction bases unmatched: 8. The CDR3 is 15 residues long. CDR3 coding DNA: TGTGCCAGCAGCAGAGGGACAGGGTCAACCTACGAGCAGTACTTC. This encodes CASSRGTGSTYEQYF.

J is TRBJ2-1 and V is TRBV14; the match to TRBD2 covers 14 bases. Germline CDR1 reads SGHDN; CDR2 reads FVKESK. This CDR3 contains 18 residues. The J segment lost 7 bases and the V segment lost 0 bases, leaving 8 bases of the junction unmatched. The CDR3 DNA reads as TGTGCCAGCAGCCAAGATCGACTAGCGGGAGGGCCCAGGAATGAGCAGTTCTTC. It is translated as CASSQDRLAGGPRNEQFF.

The rearrangement uses TRBV10-2 and TRBJ2-5, with TRBD2 matching over 8 bases. Trimming cost V 2 bases and J 5 bases; bases outside gene matches: 10. There are 16 residues in the CDR3. Per germline, CDR1 WSHSY and CDR2 SAAADI. CDR3 in amino acids: CASSERGRERGETQYF. CDR3 coding DNA: TGCGCCAGCAGTGAGCGTGGGCGGGAGCGGGGGGAGACCCAGTACTTC.

This chain links TRBV28 with TRBJ2-3; TRBD2 matches 8 bases. V lost 5 bases to trimming and J lost 8 bases; unmatched junction nucleotides: 21. CDR3 size: 18 residues. Per germline, CDR1 MDHEN and CDR2 SYDVKM. The CDR3 sequence is CASSPIGGAGREVVTQYF. The CDR3 DNA sequence: TGTGCCAGCAGTCCCATCGGAGGGGCAGGGCGGGAGGTGGTTACGCAGTATTTT. The full variable domain, its missing parts supplied by reference TRBV28 and TRBJ2-3, is DVKVTQSSRYLVKRTGEKVFLECVQDMDHENMFWYRQDPGLGLRLIYFSYDVKMKEKGDIPEGYSVSREKKERFSLILESASTNQTSMYLCASSPIGGAGREVVTQYFGPGTRLTVL.

V and J are TRBV6-1 and TRBJ2-1, with TRBD2 matching over 15 bases. Per the germline V gene, CDR1 is MNHNS and CDR2 is SASEGT. The V segment lost 6 bases and the J segment 7 bases; nucleotides outside the gene matches: 4. The CDR3 loop spans 15 amino acids. The CDR3 loop reads CASSGGTSGRNEQFF. In DNA, the CDR3 is TGTGCCAGCAGCGGTGGGACTAGCGGGAGGAATGAGCAGTTCTTC.

The chain carries TRBV27 and TRBJ2-2; D not resolved. The CDR3 loop spans 13 amino acids. Germline CDR1 MNHEY, CDR2 SMNVEV (reference sequence). Deletions cut 6 bases from V and 3 bases from J, with 8 bases between. CDR3 coding DNA: TGTGCCAGCAGCGGCGGATACACCGGGGAGCTGTTTTTT. Its protein product is CASSGGYTGELFF.

V and J are TRBV11-2 and TRBJ2-2; possibly TRBD2 for D (5 bases). Germline V gene sequence: CDR1 SGHAT, CDR2 FQNNGV. V lost 3 bases to trimming and J lost 1 base, with 15 bases between them. This CDR3 has 17 residues. CDR3 residues: CASSFSGSARNTGELFF. DNA for the CDR3: TGTGCCAGCAGCTTCTCGGGGAGCGCGAGGAACACCGGGGAGCTGTTTTTT.

This clone has just one count. The chain combines TRBV29-1 with TRBJ2-5; TRBD2 matches at 7 bases. The germline V gene encodes CDR1 SQVTM and CDR2 ANQGSEA. The CDR3 covers 12 residues. V dropped 7 bases and J dropped 0; count of bases not matched to a gene: 2. The CDR3 protein is CSAGLDQETQYF. The CDR3 bases are TGCAGCGCCGGACTAGACCAAGAGACCCAGTACTTC.

The genes are TRBV29-1 and TRBJ2-3, with 11 bases identical to TRBD1. V was clipped by 6 bases and J by 2 bases; unmatched bases: 10. The CDR3 consists of 16 residues. CDR1 is SQVTM, CDR2 ANQGSEA, per germline. In nucleotides, the CDR3 is TGCAGCGTGGCGGACAGGGGGCTCCTACTCACAGATACGCAGTATTTT. Amino acids: CSVADRGLLLTDTQYF.

The gene calls are TRBV6-1 and TRBJ2-7, with 8 bases matching TRBD2. This CDR3 has 16 residues. Trimming removed 0 bases from V and 1 base from J; junction bases left unmatched: 5. Germline CDR1 reads MNHNS; CDR2 reads SASEGT. This chain's CDR3 is CASSEANRLASYEQYF. CDR3 coding DNA: TGTGCCAGCAGTGAAGCCAACAGACTAGCGTCCTACGAGCAGTACTTC.

The chain is built from TRBV4-2 and TRBJ1-5, with D perhaps TRBD1 (5 bases). V lost 1 base and J 4 bases, leaving 8 bases between the germline ends. Germline lookup yields CDR1 LGHNA and CDR2 YNFKEQ. The CDR3 spans 14 residues. The CDR3 region has the DNA TGTGCCAGCAGCCAAGGGCGGGGGAATCAGCCCCAGCATTTT. As protein: CASSQGRGNQPQHF.

This chain uses TRBV5-4 with TRBJ2-5; 7 nucleotides line up with TRBD2. V lost 1 base, J lost 2 bases, and 8 bases stayed unmatched. Germline V CDR1 and CDR2: SGHNT, YYREEE (reference sequence). The CDR3 spans 16 residues. The CDR3: CASSLPREGAQETQYF. In nucleotides, the CDR3 is TGTGCCAGCAGCTTGCCCAGGGAGGGAGCACAAGAGACCCAGTACTTC.

The chain joins TRBV7-6 to TRBJ2-3, with D unclear. The CDR3 runs to 16 residues. Trimming removed 1 base at V and 2 bases at J, with 13 bases between. CDR1 SGHVS and CDR2 FNYEAQ come from the germline V gene. The chain's CDR3 is CASSLVVVRLTDTQYF. The DNA for the CDR3 is TGTGCCAGCAGCTTAGTTGTGGTCAGACTCACAGATACGCAGTATTTT.

DNA of the CDR3: TGCGCCAGCAGGGATGTGGCGGGAAGATACAATGAGCAGTTCTTC. Translating gives CASRDVAGRYNEQFF. The chain combines TRBV5-1 with TRBJ2-1, with D maybe TRBD2 (6 bases). Germline-derived CDR1 and CDR2 are SGHRS and YFSETQ. The CDR3 spans 15 residues. Deletions cut 5 bases from V and 4 bases from J, with 16 bases between.

The chain employs TRBV27 and TRBJ1-2; D possibly corresponds to TRBD1 (6 bases). The CDR3 spans 14 residues. Germline CDR1 MNHEY, CDR2 SMNVEV (reference sequence). V shed 6 bases and J shed 8 bases, with 19 bases lying between them. The CDR3 nucleotides read TGTGCCAGCAGCAGCACGGGGGGGGCGGGGGGCTACACCTTC. This encodes CASSSTGGAGGYTF.

The chain couples TRBV9 to TRBJ1-1; no firm D call. Trimming cost V 5 bases and J 5 bases, with 13 bases left between them. The CDR3 length is 13 residues. Germline values: CDR1 SGDLS, CDR2 YYNGEE. The CDR3 region has the DNA TGTGCCAGCAGGAGAAGGAGGAATACTGAAGCTTTCTTT. Translated, it gives CASRRRRNTEAFF.